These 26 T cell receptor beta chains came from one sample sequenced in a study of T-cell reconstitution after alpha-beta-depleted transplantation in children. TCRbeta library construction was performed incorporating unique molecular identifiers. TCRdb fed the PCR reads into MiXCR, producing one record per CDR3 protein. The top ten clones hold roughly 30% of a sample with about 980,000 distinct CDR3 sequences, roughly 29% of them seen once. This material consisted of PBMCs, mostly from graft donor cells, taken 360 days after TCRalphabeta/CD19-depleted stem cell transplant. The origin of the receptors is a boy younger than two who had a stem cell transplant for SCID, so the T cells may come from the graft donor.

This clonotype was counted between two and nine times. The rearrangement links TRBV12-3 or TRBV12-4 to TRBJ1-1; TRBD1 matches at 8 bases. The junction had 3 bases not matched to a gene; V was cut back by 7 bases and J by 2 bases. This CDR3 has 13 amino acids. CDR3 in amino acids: CASKQGANTEAFF. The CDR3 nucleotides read TGTGCCAGCAAGCAGGGGGCCAACACTGAAGCTTTCTTT.

The DNA of the CDR3 is TGTGCCACCAGCAAGACACCCCTGACAGATGGCTACACCTTC. It codes for CATSKTPLTDGYTF. The chain is built from TRBV15 and TRBJ1-2; the D gene is possibly TRBD1 (5 bases). The CDR3 has 14 residues. Germline-derived CDR1 and CDR2 are LNHNV and YYDKDF (reference sequence). The V and J ends lost 4 bases and 6 bases respectively, with 15 bases between them.

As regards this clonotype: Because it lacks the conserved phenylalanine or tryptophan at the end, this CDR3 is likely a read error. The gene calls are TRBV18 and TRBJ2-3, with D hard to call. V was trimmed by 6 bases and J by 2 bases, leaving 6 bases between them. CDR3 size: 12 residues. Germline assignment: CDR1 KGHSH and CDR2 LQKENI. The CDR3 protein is CASSPYTDTQYC. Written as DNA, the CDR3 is TGTGCCAGCTCGCCCTACACAGATACGCAGTATTGT.

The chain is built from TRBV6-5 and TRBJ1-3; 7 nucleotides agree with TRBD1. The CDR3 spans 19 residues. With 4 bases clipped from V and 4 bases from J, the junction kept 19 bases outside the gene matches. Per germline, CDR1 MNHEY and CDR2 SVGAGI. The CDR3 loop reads CASSSQTGRIVRPGNTIYF. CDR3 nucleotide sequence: TGTGCCAGCAGTTCCCAGACAGGGCGTATAGTAAGACCGGGAAACACCATATATTTT.

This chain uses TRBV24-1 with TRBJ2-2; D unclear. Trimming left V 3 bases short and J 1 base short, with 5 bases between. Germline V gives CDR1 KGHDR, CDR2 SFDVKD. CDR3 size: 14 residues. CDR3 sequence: CATSDTGNTGELFF. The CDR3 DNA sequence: TGTGCCACCAGTGATACGGGGAACACCGGGGAGCTGTTTTTT.

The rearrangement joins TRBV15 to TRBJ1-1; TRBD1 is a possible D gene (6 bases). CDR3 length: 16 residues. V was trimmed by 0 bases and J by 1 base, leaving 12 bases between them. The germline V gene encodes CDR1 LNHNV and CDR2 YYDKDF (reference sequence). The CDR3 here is CATSRDPQGQNTEAFF. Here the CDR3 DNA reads TGTGCCACCAGCAGAGATCCACAGGGACAGAACACTGAAGCTTTCTTT.

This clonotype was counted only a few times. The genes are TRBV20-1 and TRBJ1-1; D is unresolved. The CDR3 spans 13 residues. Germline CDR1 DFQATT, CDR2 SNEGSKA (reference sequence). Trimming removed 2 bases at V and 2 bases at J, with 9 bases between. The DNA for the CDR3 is TGCAGTGCTAGACAGCGGGGTAACACTGAAGCTTTCTTT. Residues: CSARQRGNTEAFF.

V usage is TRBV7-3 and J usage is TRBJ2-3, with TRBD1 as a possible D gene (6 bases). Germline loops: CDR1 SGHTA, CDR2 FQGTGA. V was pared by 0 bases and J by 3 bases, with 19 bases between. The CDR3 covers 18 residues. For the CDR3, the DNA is TGTGCCAGCAGCTTAACGGGACACTTGAAGATCACAACAGATACGCAGTATTTT. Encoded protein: CASSLTGHLKITTDTQYF.

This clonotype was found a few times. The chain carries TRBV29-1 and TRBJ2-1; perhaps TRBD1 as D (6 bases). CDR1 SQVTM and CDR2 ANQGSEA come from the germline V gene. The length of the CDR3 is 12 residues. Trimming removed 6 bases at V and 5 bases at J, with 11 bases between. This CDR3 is CSVTRGHNEQFF. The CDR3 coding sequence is TGCAGCGTGACCAGGGGCCACAATGAGCAGTTCTTC.

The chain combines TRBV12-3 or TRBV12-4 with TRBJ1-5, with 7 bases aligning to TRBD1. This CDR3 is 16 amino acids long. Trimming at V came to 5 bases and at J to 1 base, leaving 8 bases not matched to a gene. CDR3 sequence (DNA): TGTGCCAGCAGTCTACAACAGGGGATAAGCAATCAGCCCCAGCATTTT. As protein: CASSLQQGISNQPQHF.

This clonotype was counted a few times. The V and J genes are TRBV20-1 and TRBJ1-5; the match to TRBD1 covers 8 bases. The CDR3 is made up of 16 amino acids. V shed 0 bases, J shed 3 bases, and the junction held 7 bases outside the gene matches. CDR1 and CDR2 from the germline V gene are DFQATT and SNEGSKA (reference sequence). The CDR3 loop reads CSARDPRTGNNQPQHF. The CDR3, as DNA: TGCAGTGCTAGAGATCCCAGGACAGGGAACAATCAGCCCCAGCATTTT.

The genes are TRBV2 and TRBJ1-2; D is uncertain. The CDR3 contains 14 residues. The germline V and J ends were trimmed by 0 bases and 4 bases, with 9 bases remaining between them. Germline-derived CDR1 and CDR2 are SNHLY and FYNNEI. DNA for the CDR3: TGTGCCAGCAGTGAAGCGCGTGGCAGCTATGGCTACACCTTC. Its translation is CASSEARGSYGYTF.

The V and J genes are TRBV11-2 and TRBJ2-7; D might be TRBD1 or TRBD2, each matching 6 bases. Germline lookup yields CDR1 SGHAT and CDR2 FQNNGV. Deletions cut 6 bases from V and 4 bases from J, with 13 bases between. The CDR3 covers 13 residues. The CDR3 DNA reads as TGTGCCAGCAGACGGCAGGGGAGGTACGAGCAGTACTTC. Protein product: CASRRQGRYEQYF.

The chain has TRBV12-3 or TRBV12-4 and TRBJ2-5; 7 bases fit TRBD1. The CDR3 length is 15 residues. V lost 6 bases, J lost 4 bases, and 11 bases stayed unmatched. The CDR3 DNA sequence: TGTGCCAGCAGCCTTCGACAGGGTAGGGGAGAGACCCAGTACTTC. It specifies CASSLRQGRGETQYF.

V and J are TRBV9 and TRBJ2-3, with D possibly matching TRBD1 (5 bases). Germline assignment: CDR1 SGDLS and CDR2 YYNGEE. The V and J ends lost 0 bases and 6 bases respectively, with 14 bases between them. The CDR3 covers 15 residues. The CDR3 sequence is CASSVGGRPGDTQYF. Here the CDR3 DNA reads TGTGCCAGCAGCGTAGGGGGCAGGCCCGGGGATACGCAGTATTTT.

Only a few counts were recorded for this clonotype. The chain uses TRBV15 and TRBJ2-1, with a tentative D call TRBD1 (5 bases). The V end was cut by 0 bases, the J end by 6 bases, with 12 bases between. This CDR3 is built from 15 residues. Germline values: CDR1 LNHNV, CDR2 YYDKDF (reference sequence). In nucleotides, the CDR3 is TGTGCCACCAGCAGAGATGGGGCTATCGGCAATGAGCAGTTCTTC. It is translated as CATSRDGAIGNEQFF.

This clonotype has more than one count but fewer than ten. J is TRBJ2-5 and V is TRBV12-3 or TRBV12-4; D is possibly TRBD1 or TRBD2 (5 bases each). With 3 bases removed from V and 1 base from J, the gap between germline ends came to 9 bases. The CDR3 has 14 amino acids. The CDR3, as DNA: TGTGCCAGCAGTTTCGGGGCAATCCAAGAGACCCAGTACTTC. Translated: CASSFGAIQETQYF.

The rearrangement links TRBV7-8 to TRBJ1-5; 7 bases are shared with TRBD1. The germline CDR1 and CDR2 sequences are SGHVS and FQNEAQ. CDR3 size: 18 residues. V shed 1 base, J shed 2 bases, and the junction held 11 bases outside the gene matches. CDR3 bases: TGTGCCAGCAGCTTAGTCGGCAGGGGGAGACAGGGCAATCAGCCCCAGCATTTT. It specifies CASSLVGRGRQGNQPQHF. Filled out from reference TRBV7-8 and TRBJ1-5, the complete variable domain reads GAGVSQSPRYKVAKRGQDVALRCDPISGHVSLFWYQQALGQGPEFLTYFQNEAQLDKSGLPSDRFFAERPEGSVSTLKIQRTQQEDSAVYLCASSLVGRGRQGNQPQHFGDGTRLSIL.

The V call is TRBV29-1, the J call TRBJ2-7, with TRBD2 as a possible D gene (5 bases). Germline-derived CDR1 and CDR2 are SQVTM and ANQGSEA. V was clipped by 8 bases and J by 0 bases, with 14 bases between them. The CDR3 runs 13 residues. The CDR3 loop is CSFLSGSSYEQYF. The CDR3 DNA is TGCAGCTTTTTGTCGGGGAGCTCCTACGAGCAGTACTTC.

The DNA of the CDR3 is TGCGCCAGCAGCGGGGTCCTATGGGAAGCAGATACGCAGTATTTT. This sequence encodes CASSGVLWEADTQYF. The chain uses TRBV5-1 and TRBJ2-3; no firm D call. Germline V gene sequence: CDR1 SGHRS, CDR2 YFSETQ. This CDR3 contains 15 residues. Trimming took off 4 bases at V and 4 bases at J, with 16 bases between the two ends. Looking up the rest from reference TRBV5-1 and TRBJ2-3 gives the full variable domain: KAGVTQTPRYLIKTRGQQVTLSCSPISGHRSVSWYQQTPGQGLQFLFEYFSETQRNKGNFPGRFSGRQFSNSRSEMNVSTLELGDSALYLCASSGVLWEADTQYFGPGTRLTVL.

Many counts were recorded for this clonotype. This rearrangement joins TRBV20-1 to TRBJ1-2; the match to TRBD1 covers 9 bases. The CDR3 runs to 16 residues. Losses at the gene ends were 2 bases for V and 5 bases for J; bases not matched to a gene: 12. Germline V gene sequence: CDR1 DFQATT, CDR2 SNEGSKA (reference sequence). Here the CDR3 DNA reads TGCAGTGCTAGACCCGCCTTACAGGGGGCGAATTATGGCTACACCTTC. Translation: CSARPALQGANYGYTF.

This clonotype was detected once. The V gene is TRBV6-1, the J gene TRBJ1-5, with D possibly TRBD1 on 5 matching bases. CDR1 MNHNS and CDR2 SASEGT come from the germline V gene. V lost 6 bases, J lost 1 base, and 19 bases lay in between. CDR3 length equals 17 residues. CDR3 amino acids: CASSWAGTDFSNQPQHF. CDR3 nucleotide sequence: TGTGCCAGCAGCTGGGCCGGGACGGACTTCAGCAATCAGCCCCAGCATTTT.

This chain's CDR3 is CASNSLAAYNEQFF. The CDR3 DNA is TGTGCCAGCAACTCACTAGCGGCCTACAATGAGCAGTTCTTC. V usage is TRBV6-1 and J usage is TRBJ2-1, with 8 nucleotides matching TRBD2. The CDR3 has 14 residues. Losses at the gene ends were 7 bases for V and 2 bases for J; bases not matched to a gene: 4. Germline V lookup: CDR1 MNHNS, CDR2 SASEGT.

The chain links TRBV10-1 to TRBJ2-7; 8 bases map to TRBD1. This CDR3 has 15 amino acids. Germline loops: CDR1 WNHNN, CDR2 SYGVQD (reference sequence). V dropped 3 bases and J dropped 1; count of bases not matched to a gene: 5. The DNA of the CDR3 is TGCGCCAGCAGTGACCGTGGACAGGGTTCCTACGAGCAGTACTTC. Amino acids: CASSDRGQGSYEQYF.

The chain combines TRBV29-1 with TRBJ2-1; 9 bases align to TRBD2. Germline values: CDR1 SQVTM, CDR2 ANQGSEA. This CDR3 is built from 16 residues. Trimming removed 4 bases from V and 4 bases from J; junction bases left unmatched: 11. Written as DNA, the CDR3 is TGCAGCGTTGCCCCCAGCGGGGGGCCAGATTACAATGAGCAGTTCTTC. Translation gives CSVAPSGGPDYNEQFF.

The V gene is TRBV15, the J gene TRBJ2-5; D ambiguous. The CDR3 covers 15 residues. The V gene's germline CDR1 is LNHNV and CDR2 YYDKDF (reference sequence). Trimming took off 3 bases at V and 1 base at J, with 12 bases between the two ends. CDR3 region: CATSRGRDSQETQYF. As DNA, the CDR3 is TGTGCCACCAGCAGGGGCCGTGATAGCCAAGAGACCCAGTACTTC.